This T cell receptor beta chain was sequenced during a study of cytomegalovirus exposure and HLA in healthy donors. About the study: As an earlier analysis found, some 180 million T cells yielded about 120 million unique TCR beta sequences.

Notes on this clone: Its antigen is currently unknown.

PCR used 60 Vbeta primers and 13 Jbeta primers. The data were produced by immunoSEQ multiplex PCR, yet TCRdb's version contains in-frame clones alone and is incomplete. This table has 180,000 or so clones, more than 70% appearing once. This CDR3 spans 17 amino acids. V dropped 3 bases and J dropped 3; count of bases not matched to a gene: 10. Germline V lookup: CDR1 SGHTS, CDR2 YDEGEE. General observations from the study: Some V segments (TRBV6-2 and TRBV6-3 among them) were excluded as indistinguishable.

The clonotype comes from a girl between 5 and 17 years old in good health and CMV-seropositive. The sequencing input was PBMCs. The chain carries TRBV5-8 and TRBJ2-2; 8 positions match TRBD1. The CDR3 sequence is CASSYLTGERDTGELFF. CDR3 DNA sequence: TGTGCCAGCAGCTACTTGACAGGGGAGCGGGACACCGGGGAGCTGTTTTTT.